The 16 T cell receptor beta chains below come from one sample, sequenced in a study of T cell responses to AZD1222 COVID-19 vaccine (dated by TCRdb to 2020 to 2022). Receptor amplification or capture employed the immunoSEQ multiplex PCR assay. The source is immuneACCESS, and TCRdb retained only in-frame sequences with V and J called. Part of the clones is not carried over; for the studies checked, unresolved V genes explain less than half of this, and the remainder is unexplained. The sample table shows 95,000 to 100,000 clones, and roughly nine tenths are seen once. The ten largest account for roughly 26% of the sample. Interpreted using the paper, the time point label stands for: baseline before first vaccination. The sequencing used peripheral blood, collected on day 0 of AZD1222 vaccination. The source of these receptors is an adult in good health.

The rearrangement uses TRBV28 and TRBJ2-7, with D hard to call. Germline V gene sequence: CDR1 MDHEN, CDR2 SYDVKM. The CDR3 loop spans 12 amino acids. V was cut by 5 bases and J by 6 bases, with 11 bases left in between. The CDR3 coding sequence is TGTGCCAGCAGTCCCCGTTGGGGCGAGCAGTACTTC. Encoded protein: CASSPRWGEQYF.

Only one count was recorded for this clone. The chain carries TRBV2 and TRBJ2-7; no reliable D call. The ends were cut back, 1 base at V and 0 bases at J, with 10 bases in the middle. CDR3 length: 15 residues. The germline V gene has CDR1 SNHLY and CDR2 FYNNEI. The CDR3 DNA sequence: TGTGCCAGCAGTGAAGAGGACGCCAGCTCCTACGAGCAGTACTTC. Its protein is CASSEEDASSYEQYF.

The chain joins TRBV7-2 to TRBJ2-3; 8 nucleotides align to TRBD2. Germline values: CDR1 SGHTA, CDR2 FQGNSA. There are 17 residues in the CDR3. The V gene end was trimmed by 1 base and the J gene end by 5 bases; junction bases not matched to a gene: 11. The CDR3 is CASSLDAGGVMQDTQYF. The DNA of the CDR3 is TGTGCCAGCAGCTTAGATGCGGGAGGAGTGATGCAAGATACGCAGTATTTT.

The chain uses TRBV28 and TRBJ2-7; 7 bases agree with TRBD1. The CDR3 spans 14 residues. Germline-derived CDR1 and CDR2 are MDHEN and SYDVKM. J lost 6 bases, V lost 8 bases, and 13 bases had no gene match. CDR3 DNA sequence: TGTGCCAGCTGGCCGGGGACAGCCCTATTCGAGCAGTACTTC. Protein product: CASWPGTALFEQYF.

The chain couples TRBV27 to TRBJ2-1; the match to TRBD2 covers 10 bases. Germline CDR1 reads MNHEY; CDR2 reads SMNVEV (reference sequence). The CDR3 length is 15 residues. The V and J ends lost 7 bases and 10 bases, in that order; junction bases with no gene match: 13. The CDR3 nucleotides are TGTGCCAGCACCCCGGCCGCTAGCGGGAGAGGAGAGCAGTTCTTC. This gives the protein CASTPAASGRGEQFF.

This chain links TRBV27 with TRBJ2-3; D is ambiguous. Between the trimmed V and J ends, which lost 4 bases and 5 bases, there was a span of 16 bases. CDR1 is MNHEY, CDR2 SMNVEV, per germline (reference sequence). This CDR3 has 15 residues. CDR3 loop: CASSSYTGPEDTQYF. CDR3 DNA sequence: TGTGCCAGCAGTTCATATACCGGGCCGGAAGATACGCAGTATTTT.

In this sample, this clone turned up once. The chain employs TRBV30 and TRBJ1-5, with 8 bases aligning to TRBD1. This CDR3 comprises 15 residues. Germline CDR1 and CDR2: GTSNPN and SVGIG (reference sequence). The V segment lost 2 bases and the J segment 6 bases; nucleotides outside the gene matches: 9. The CDR3 reads CAWSPAGTGGQPQHF. DNA of the CDR3: TGTGCCTGGAGTCCTGCCGGGACAGGAGGTCAGCCCCAGCATTTT.

V is TRBV18 and J is TRBJ2-7; the D is unclear. The CDR3 contains 16 residues. Trimming shortened V by 3 bases and J by 7 bases, and 22 bases separated the two germline ends. Germline-derived CDR1 and CDR2 are KGHSH and LQKENI. The chain's CDR3 is CASSPPNTRTAMEQYF. The CDR3 DNA follows: TGTGCCAGCTCACCCCCCAACACCCGGACGGCCATGGAGCAGTACTTC.

This chain uses TRBV7-2 with TRBJ2-7; possible D gene TRBD1, 6 bases. Germline values: CDR1 SGHTA, CDR2 FQGNSA. The CDR3 is 16 amino acids. The V and J ends lost 6 bases and 0 bases respectively, with 18 bases between them. For the CDR3, the DNA is TGTGCCAGCAGTGGAGAGGGGGACCAACACTCCTACGAGCAGTACTTC. It codes for CASSGEGDQHSYEQYF.

The chain carries TRBV24-1 and TRBJ1-2; possibly TRBD1 for D (6 bases). The germline CDR1 and CDR2 sequences are KGHDR and SFDVKD. Deletions cut 4 bases from V and 3 bases from J, with 11 bases between. The CDR3 has 14 amino acids. The CDR3 region is CATSENRVDYGYTF. CDR3 coding DNA: TGTGCCACCAGTGAAAACAGGGTTGACTATGGCTACACCTTC.

This chain connects TRBV28 to TRBJ2-5, with 7 bases aligning to TRBD1. This CDR3 is built from 13 residues. The V gene end was trimmed by 8 bases and the J gene end by 4 bases; junction bases not matched to a gene: 7. CDR1 and CDR2 (germline): MDHEN, SYDVKM. CDR3 protein: CASLQGVGETQYF. The DNA of the CDR3 is TGTGCCAGCCTCCAGGGGGTGGGAGAGACCCAGTACTTC.

This sequence joins TRBV2 and TRBJ2-3, with D possibly matching TRBD2 (6 bases). Trimming took off 8 bases at V and 2 bases at J, with 11 bases between the two ends. Per germline, CDR1 SNHLY and CDR2 FYNNEI. The CDR3 contains 13 residues. This chain's CDR3 is CASLALLTDTQYF. CDR3 coding DNA: TGTGCCAGCCTAGCGCTTCTCACAGATACGCAGTATTTT.

The CDR3 DNA reads TGTGCCAGCAGCTTAAGGGCTAGCGGGAGGACAGATACGCAGTATTTT. It encodes CASSLRASGRTDTQYF. The rearrangement uses TRBV13 and TRBJ2-3; 11 bases align to TRBD2. Germline CDR1 reads PRHDT; CDR2 reads FYEKMQ (reference sequence). The trim removed 2 bases at V and 3 bases at J, leaving 4 bases unmatched. The CDR3 spans 16 residues.

The chain links TRBV7-2 to TRBJ1-2; D remains unclear. The CDR3 spans 13 residues. CDR1 is SGHTA and CDR2 is FQGNSA in the germline V gene. V dropped 5 bases and J dropped 8 bases, with 15 bases sitting between them. The DNA for the CDR3 is TGTGCCAGCAGCCCTTCGTTGGGATCGGGCTACACCTTC. Residues: CASSPSLGSGYTF.

This clone was found once. The genes are TRBV29-1 and TRBJ2-2, with 12 bases that match TRBD1. The trim removed 5 bases at V and 7 bases at J, leaving 5 bases unmatched. Germline CDR1 reads SQVTM; CDR2 reads ANQGSEA. The CDR3 is made up of 14 amino acids. The CDR3 DNA follows: TGCAGCGTTTCCGGGACAGGGGGCAGCGGGGAGCTGTTTTTT. It codes for CSVSGTGGSGELFF.

J is TRBJ1-3 and V is TRBV7-2; D not certain. Germline CDR1 is SGHTA and CDR2 is FQGNSA. Trimming pared 2 bases from V and 4 bases from J, leaving 12 bases between. The CDR3 totals 15 residues. For the CDR3, the DNA is TGTGCCAGCAGCTTATACCCCCCGGGAGGAAACACCATATATTTT. As protein: CASSLYPPGGNTIYF. Looking up the rest from reference TRBV7-2 and TRBJ1-3 gives the full variable domain: GAGVSQSPSNKVTEKGKDVELRCDPISGHTALYWYRQSLGQGLEFLIYFQGNSAPDKSGLPSDRFSAERTGGSVSTLTIQRTQQEDSAVYLCASSLYPPGGNTIYFGEGSWLTVV.